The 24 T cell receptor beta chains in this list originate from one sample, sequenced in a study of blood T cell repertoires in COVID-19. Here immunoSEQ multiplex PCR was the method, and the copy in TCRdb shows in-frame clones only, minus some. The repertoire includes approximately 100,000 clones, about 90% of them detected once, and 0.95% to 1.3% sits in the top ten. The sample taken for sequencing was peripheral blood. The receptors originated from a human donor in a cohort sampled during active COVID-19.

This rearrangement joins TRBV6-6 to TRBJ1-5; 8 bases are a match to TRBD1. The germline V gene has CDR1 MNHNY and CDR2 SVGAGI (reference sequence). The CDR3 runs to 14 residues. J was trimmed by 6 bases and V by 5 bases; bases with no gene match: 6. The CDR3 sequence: CASSIQGAGQPQHF. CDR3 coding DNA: TGTGCCAGCAGTATCCAGGGGGCTGGTCAGCCCCAGCATTTT.

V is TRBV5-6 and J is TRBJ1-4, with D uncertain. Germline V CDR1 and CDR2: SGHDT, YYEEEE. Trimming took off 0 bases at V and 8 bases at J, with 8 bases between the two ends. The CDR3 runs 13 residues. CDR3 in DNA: TGTGCCAGCAGCTTGGGATCTAGCGAAAAACTGTTTTTT. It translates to CASSLGSSEKLFF.

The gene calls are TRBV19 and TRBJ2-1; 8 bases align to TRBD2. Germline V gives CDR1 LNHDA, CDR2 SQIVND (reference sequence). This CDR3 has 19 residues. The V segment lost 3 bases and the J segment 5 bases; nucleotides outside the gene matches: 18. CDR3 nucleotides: TGTGCCAGTAGTATGGAGGGGGGCGTAGCGGGGCTTAGGGACAATGAGCAGTTCTTC. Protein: CASSMEGGVAGLRDNEQFF.

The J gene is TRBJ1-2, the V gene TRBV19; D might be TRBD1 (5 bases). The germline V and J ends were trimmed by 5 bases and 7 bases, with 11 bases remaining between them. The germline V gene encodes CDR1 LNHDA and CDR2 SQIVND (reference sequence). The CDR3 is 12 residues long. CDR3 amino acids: CASSAGGPGYTF. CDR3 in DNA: TGTGCCAGTAGTGCGGGGGGTCCTGGCTACACCTTC.

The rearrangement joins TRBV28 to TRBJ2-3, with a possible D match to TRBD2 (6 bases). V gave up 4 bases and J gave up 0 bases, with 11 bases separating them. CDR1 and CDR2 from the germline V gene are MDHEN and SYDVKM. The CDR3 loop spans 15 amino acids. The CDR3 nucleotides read TGTGCCAGCAGTTACCTGGGGACTAGCACAGATACGCAGTATTTT. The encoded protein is CASSYLGTSTDTQYF.

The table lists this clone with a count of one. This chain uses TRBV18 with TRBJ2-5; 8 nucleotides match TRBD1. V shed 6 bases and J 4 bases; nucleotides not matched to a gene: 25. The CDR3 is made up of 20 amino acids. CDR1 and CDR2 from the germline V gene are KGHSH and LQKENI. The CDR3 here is CASSRLRSGGKEAFGETQYF. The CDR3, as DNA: TGTGCCAGCTCCCGCCTAAGATCAGGGGGCAAAGAGGCGTTTGGAGAGACCCAGTACTTC.

CDR3 DNA: TGTGCCAGCAGCTCCTCCCCCTACGAGCAGTACTTC. This encodes CASSSSPYEQYF. The chain employs TRBV7-2 and TRBJ2-7; no clear D. The CDR3 has 12 amino acids. With 4 bases removed from V and 2 bases from J, the gap between germline ends came to 6 bases. Looked up from germline, CDR1 is SGHTA and CDR2 is FQGNSA.

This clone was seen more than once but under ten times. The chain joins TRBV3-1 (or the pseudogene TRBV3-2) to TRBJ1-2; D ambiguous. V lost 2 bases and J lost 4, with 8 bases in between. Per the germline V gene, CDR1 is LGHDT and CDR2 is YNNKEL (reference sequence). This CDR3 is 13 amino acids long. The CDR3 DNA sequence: TGTGCCAGCAGCCAACTGGAGTCCTATGGCTACACCTTC. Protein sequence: CASSQLESYGYTF.

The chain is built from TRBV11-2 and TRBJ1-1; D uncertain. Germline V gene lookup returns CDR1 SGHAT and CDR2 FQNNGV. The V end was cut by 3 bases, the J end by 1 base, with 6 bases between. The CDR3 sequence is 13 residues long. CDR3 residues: CASSFPKNTEAFF. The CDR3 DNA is TGTGCCAGCAGCTTTCCCAAGAACACTGAAGCTTTCTTT.

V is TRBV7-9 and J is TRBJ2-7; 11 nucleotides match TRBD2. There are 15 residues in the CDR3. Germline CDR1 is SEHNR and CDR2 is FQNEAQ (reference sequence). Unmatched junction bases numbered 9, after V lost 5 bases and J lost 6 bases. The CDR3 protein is CASSPPGLAEGEQYF. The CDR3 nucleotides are TGTGCCAGCAGCCCACCGGGACTAGCGGAAGGCGAGCAGTACTTC.

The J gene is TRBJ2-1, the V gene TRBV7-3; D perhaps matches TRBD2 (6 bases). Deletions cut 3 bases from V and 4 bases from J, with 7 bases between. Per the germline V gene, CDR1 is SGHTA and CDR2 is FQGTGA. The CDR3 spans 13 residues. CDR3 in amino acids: CASSLGLYNEQFF. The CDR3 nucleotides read TGTGCCAGCAGCTTGGGACTGTACAATGAGCAGTTCTTC.

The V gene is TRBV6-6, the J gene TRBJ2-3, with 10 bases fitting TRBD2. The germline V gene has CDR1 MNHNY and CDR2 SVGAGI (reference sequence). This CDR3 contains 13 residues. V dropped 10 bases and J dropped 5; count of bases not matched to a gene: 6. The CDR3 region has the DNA TGTGCCACTCGGACTAGCGGTGGAGATACGCAGTATTTT. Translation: CATRTSGGDTQYF.

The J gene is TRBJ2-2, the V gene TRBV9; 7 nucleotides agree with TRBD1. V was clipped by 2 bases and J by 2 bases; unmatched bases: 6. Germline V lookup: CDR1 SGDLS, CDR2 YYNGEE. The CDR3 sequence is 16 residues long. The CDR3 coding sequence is TGTGCCAGCAGCGTGAGGGGACAGAGCAACACCGGGGAGCTGTTTTTT. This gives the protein CASSVRGQSNTGELFF.

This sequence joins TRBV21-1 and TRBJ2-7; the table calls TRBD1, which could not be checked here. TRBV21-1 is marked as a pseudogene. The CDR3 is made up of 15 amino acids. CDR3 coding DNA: TGTGCCAGCAGCAAAGTTGGGTCTCCCAGGTCCGAGCAGTACTTC. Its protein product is CASSKVGSPRSEQYF.

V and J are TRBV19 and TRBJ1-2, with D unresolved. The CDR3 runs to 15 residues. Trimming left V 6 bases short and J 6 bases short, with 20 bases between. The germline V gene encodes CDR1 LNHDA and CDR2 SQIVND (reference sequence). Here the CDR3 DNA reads TGTGCCAGTAGCCGGGAATGGGCTTTTTCGGATGGCTACACCTTC. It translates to CASSREWAFSDGYTF.

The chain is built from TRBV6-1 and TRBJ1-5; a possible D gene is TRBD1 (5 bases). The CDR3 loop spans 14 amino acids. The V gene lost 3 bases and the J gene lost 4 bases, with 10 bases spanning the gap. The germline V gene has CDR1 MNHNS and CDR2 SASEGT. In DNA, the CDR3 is TGTGCCAGCAGTGACGGGGGATCAAATCAGCCCCAGCATTTT. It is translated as CASSDGGSNQPQHF.

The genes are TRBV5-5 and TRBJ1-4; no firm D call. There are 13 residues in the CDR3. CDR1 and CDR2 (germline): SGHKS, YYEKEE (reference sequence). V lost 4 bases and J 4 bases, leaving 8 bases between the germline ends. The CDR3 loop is CASSLLFNEKLFF. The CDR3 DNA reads TGTGCCAGCAGCCTTCTCTTTAATGAAAAACTGTTTTTT. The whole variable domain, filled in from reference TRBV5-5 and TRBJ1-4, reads DAGVTQSPTHLIKTRGQQVTLRCSPISGHKSVSWYQQVLGQGPQFIFQYYEKEERGRGNFPDRFSARQFPNYSSELNVNALLLGDSALYLCASSLLFNEKLFFGSGTQLSVL.

CDR3 loop: CASSKPTGDEQFF. CDR3 DNA: TGTGCCAGCAGCAAACCGACAGGGGATGAGCAGTTCTTC. The chain links TRBV21-1 to TRBJ2-1; TRBD1, the D gene given by the table, was not confirmed from the DNA. TRBV21-1 corresponds to a pseudogene. The CDR3 sequence is 13 residues long.

CDR3 bases: TGTGCCAGTAGCCATCCTATACAAAACATTCAGTACTTC. It yields the protein CASSHPIQNIQYF. This chain joins TRBV19 and TRBJ2-4, with D unclear. The germline gives CDR1 LNHDA, CDR2 SQIVND (reference sequence). Trimming pared 6 bases from V and 5 bases from J, leaving 11 bases between. The CDR3 loop spans 13 amino acids.

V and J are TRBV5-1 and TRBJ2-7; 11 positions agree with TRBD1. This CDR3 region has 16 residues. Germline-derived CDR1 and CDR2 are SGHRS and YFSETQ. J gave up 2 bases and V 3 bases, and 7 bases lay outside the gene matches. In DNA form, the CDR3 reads TGCGCCAGCAGCTGGGATTCGGGACAGGGGGCCTACGAGCAGTACTTC. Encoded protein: CASSWDSGQGAYEQYF.

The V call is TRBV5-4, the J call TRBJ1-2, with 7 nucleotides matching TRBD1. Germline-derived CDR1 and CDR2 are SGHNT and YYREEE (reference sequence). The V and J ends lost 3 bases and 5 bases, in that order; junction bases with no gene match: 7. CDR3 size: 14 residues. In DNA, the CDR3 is TGTGCCAGCAGCTCACAGGGGCGGAGATATGGCTACACCTTC. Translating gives CASSSQGRRYGYTF.

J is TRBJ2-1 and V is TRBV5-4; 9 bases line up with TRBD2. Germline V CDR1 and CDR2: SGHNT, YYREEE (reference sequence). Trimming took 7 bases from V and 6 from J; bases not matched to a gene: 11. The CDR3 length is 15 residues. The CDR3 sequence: CASRTGTSTINEQFF. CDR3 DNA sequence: TGTGCCAGCCGGACCGGGACTAGCACCATCAATGAGCAGTTCTTC.

This chain's CDR3 is CASRGGGAYNEQFF. CDR3 coding DNA: TGTGCCAGCAGGGGTGGGGGGGCCTACAATGAGCAGTTCTTC. The J gene is TRBJ2-1, the V gene TRBV7-6; 7 nucleotides match TRBD2. From germline, CDR1 is SGHVS and CDR2 FNYEAQ. The CDR3 loop spans 14 amino acids. V shed 6 bases and J 2 bases; nucleotides not matched to a gene: 4.

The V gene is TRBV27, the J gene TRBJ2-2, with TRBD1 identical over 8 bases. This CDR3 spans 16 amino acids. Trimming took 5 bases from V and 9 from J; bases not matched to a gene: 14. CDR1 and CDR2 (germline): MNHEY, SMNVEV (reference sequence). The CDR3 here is CASSLAFRTGFRELFF. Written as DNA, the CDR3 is TGTGCCAGCAGTCTAGCTTTCCGGACAGGGTTTCGGGAGCTGTTTTTT.